These 21 T cell receptor beta chains were all obtained from the same sample, sequenced in a study of T-cell reconstitution after alpha-beta-depleted transplantation in children. For TCRbeta, the library was prepared with unique molecular identifiers. TCRdb re-called the PCR reads through MiXCR, storing one row per CDR3 protein. Among approximately 130,000 distinct CDR3 sequences listed, 8.5% to 10% were seen once. This material consisted of PBMCs, mostly from graft donor cells, taken 180 days after TCRalphabeta/CD19-depleted stem cell transplant. These TCRs come from a girl under three years old who had a stem cell transplant for combined immunodeficiency, so the T cells may come from the graft donor.

The CDR3 region is CSVPVPHTEAFF. The CDR3 coding sequence is TGCAGCGTCCCGGTGCCCCACACTGAAGCTTTCTTT. The V gene is TRBV29-1, the J gene TRBJ1-1; D remains unclear. The CDR3 loop spans 12 amino acids. V lost 6 bases and J lost 3, with 11 bases in between. The germline gives CDR1 SQVTM, CDR2 ANQGSEA.

The sample holds a few counts of this clonotype. V and J are TRBV6-2 or TRBV6-3 and TRBJ2-7; the match to TRBD1 covers 9 bases. Germline CDR1 and CDR2: MNHEY and SVGEGT. Losses at the gene ends were 0 bases for V and 2 bases for J; bases not matched to a gene: 2. CDR3 size: 15 residues. The CDR3 bases are TGTGCCAGCAGTTACTCCCGGGACAGGGCCTACGAGCAGTACTTC. Residues: CASSYSRDRAYEQYF.

V is TRBV15 and J is TRBJ2-2, with 9 bases fitting TRBD2. The CDR3 has 16 residues. The germline gives CDR1 LNHNV, CDR2 YYDKDF (reference sequence). Trimming cost V 0 bases and J 5 bases; bases outside gene matches: 4. CDR3 in amino acids: CATSRDPSGGTGELFF. In DNA form, the CDR3 reads TGTGCCACCAGCAGAGATCCCAGCGGGGGGACCGGGGAGCTGTTTTTT.

V is TRBV20-1 and J is TRBJ2-1, with 9 bases matching TRBD1. The germline V gene has CDR1 DFQATT and CDR2 SNEGSKA (reference sequence). The CDR3 is made up of 15 amino acids. Losses at the gene ends were 3 bases for V and 7 bases for J; bases not matched to a gene: 10. CDR3 in amino acids: CSARGGQGVWNEQFF. The CDR3 DNA sequence: TGCAGTGCTAGGGGGGGACAGGGCGTATGGAATGAGCAGTTCTTC.

The table lists this clonotype with a few counts. The chain carries TRBV20-1 and TRBJ2-3, with TRBD2 identical over 13 bases. The V gene's germline CDR1 is DFQATT and CDR2 SNEGSKA (reference sequence). With V trimmed by 3 bases and J by 5 bases, 8 bases remained unmatched. The CDR3 extends over 16 amino acids. CDR3 sequence reads: CSASRTSGRYGDTQYF. The CDR3 DNA sequence: TGCAGTGCTAGCCGGACTAGCGGGAGATATGGAGATACGCAGTATTTT.

There are a few counts of this clonotype. The chain couples TRBV20-1 to TRBJ2-1, with 12 positions matching TRBD2. The CDR3 runs to 19 residues. Per germline, CDR1 DFQATT and CDR2 SNEGSKA (reference sequence). J lost 0 bases, V lost 3 bases, and 12 bases had no gene match. The CDR3 DNA sequence: TGCAGTGCTAGTTTACTAGCGGGAGGCTCAAGGAGCTCCTACAATGAGCAGTTCTTC. Protein product: CSASLLAGGSRSSYNEQFF.

This clonotype was seen only a few times. This chain joins TRBV29-1 and TRBJ1-1, with D hard to call. This CDR3 has 14 residues. Germline CDR1 reads SQVTM; CDR2 reads ANQGSEA. Trimming stripped 0 bases from V and 8 bases from J, with 16 bases between. The CDR3 loop is CSVEDKRRGAEAFF. The CDR3 bases are TGCAGCGTTGAAGATAAAAGGCGGGGAGCGGAAGCTTTCTTT.

The V gene is TRBV20-1, the J gene TRBJ1-2, with TRBD1 matching over 7 bases. This CDR3 region has 17 residues. V was pared by 4 bases and J by 8 bases, with 22 bases of the junction left unmatched. Germline CDR1 is DFQATT and CDR2 is SNEGSKA (reference sequence). The CDR3 sequence: CSATPGQFLGGLKGYTF. The CDR3, as DNA: TGCAGTGCTACCCCGGGACAGTTTCTTGGCGGATTAAAGGGCTACACCTTC.

This clonotype was counted ten times or more. This rearrangement joins TRBV29-1 to TRBJ2-2; D unresolved. The ends were cut back, 5 bases at V and 8 bases at J, with 9 bases in the middle. The germline gives CDR1 SQVTM, CDR2 ANQGSEA. This CDR3 contains 11 residues. The CDR3 sequence: CSVTDKGELFF. CDR3 coding DNA: TGCAGCGTTACGGATAAGGGGGAGCTGTTTTTT.

This clonotype turned up a few times. V is TRBV25-1 and J is TRBJ2-3, with 9 positions matching TRBD1. The CDR3 consists of 13 residues. V gave up 3 bases and J gave up 12 bases; unmatched junction bases: 7. The V gene's germline CDR1 is MGHDK and CDR2 SYGVNS. CDR3 DNA: TGTGCCAGCAGTGACCAGGACAGGGGCTATCAGTATTTT. It encodes CASSDQDRGYQYF. Looking up the rest from reference TRBV25-1 and TRBJ2-3 gives the full variable domain: EADIYQTPRYLVIGTGKKITLECSQTMGHDKMYWYQQDPGMELHLIHYSYGVNSTEKGDLSSESTVSRIRTEHFPLTLESARPSHTSQYLCASSDQDRGYQYFGPGTRLTVL.

This clonotype showed up many times. The chain is built from TRBV9 and TRBJ2-1, with 10 bases identical to TRBD2. V shed 0 bases, J shed 2 bases, and the junction held 8 bases outside the gene matches. The CDR3 loop spans 18 amino acids. Germline V lookup: CDR1 SGDLS, CDR2 YYNGEE. Here the CDR3 DNA reads TGTGCCAGCAGCGTAGACCCCAGCGGGAGGGGGGCCTACAATGAGCAGTTCTTC. Translating it yields CASSVDPSGRGAYNEQFF.

This clonotype was counted a few times. The chain combines TRBV20-1 with TRBJ2-1; no reliable D call. The CDR3 totals 14 residues. Trimming removed 7 bases at V and 0 bases at J, with 13 bases between. Per germline, CDR1 DFQATT and CDR2 SNEGSKA (reference sequence). This CDR3 is CSVLLHRSYNEQFF. The CDR3 coding sequence is TGCAGTGTGCTGTTGCATCGCTCCTACAATGAGCAGTTCTTC.

This clonotype was recorded a few times. The chain uses TRBV20-1 and TRBJ1-5, with TRBD1 matching over 8 bases. In germline, CDR1 is DFQATT, CDR2 SNEGSKA (reference sequence). The CDR3 length is 16 residues. Germline trimming cut 5 bases from V and 2 bases from J; bases unmatched to any gene: 11. The CDR3 loop is CSAPGTGLMRNQPQHF. CDR3 DNA sequence: TGCAGTGCTCCTGGGACAGGTTTGATGCGCAATCAGCCCCAGCATTTT.

This clonotype was counted a few times. The rearrangement joins TRBV5-1 to TRBJ2-3; unclear D gene. The CDR3 is made up of 17 amino acids. Trimming stripped 1 base from V and 1 base from J, with 16 bases between. CDR1 is SGHRS, CDR2 YFSETQ, per germline. CDR3 DNA sequence: TGCGCCAGCAGCTTGCGGGCTAGGGTCCTAGGCACAGATACGCAGTATTTT. Protein: CASSLRARVLGTDTQYF.

This clonotype occurred a few times. The gene calls are TRBV12-3 or TRBV12-4 and TRBJ2-7; TRBD2 agrees at 15 bases. J lost 0 bases, V lost 6 bases, and 6 bases had no gene match. The CDR3 is 17 residues long. CDR3 sequence: CASSGTSGGLSSYEQYF. As DNA, the CDR3 is TGTGCCAGCAGCGGGACTAGCGGGGGGCTTAGCTCCTACGAGCAGTACTTC.

The chain has TRBV7-6 and TRBJ2-7; 8 bases fit TRBD1. Trimming took 0 bases from V and 3 from J; bases not matched to a gene: 7. Germline values: CDR1 SGHVS, CDR2 FNYEAQ. The CDR3 length is 16 residues. The CDR3 protein is CASSLAVQGGFYEQYF. CDR3 sequence (DNA): TGTGCCAGCAGCTTAGCGGTACAGGGGGGATTCTACGAGCAGTACTTC.

This clonotype has a handful of counts. The chain recombines TRBV20-1 with TRBJ2-5, with 7 bases that match TRBD1. The CDR3 sequence is 14 residues long. Germline-derived CDR1 and CDR2 are DFQATT and SNEGSKA (reference sequence). With V trimmed by 2 bases and J by 3 bases, 6 bases remained unmatched. CDR3 amino acids: CSARTGAGEETQYF. In DNA, the CDR3 is TGCAGTGCTAGAACAGGGGCCGGGGAAGAGACCCAGTACTTC.

The chain couples TRBV12-3 or TRBV12-4 to TRBJ1-3; D may be TRBD1 (5 bases). The V end was cut by 5 bases, the J end by 0 bases, with 20 bases between. CDR3 length equals 18 residues. The CDR3 reads CASSEVRRGIYSGNTIYF. The DNA for the CDR3 is TGTGCCAGCAGTGAAGTCCGAAGGGGAATTTACTCTGGAAACACCATATATTTT.

There are many counts of this clonotype. This chain connects TRBV10-2 to TRBJ1-1, with a tentative D call TRBD1 (6 bases). Germline-derived CDR1 and CDR2 are WSHSY and SAAADI. This CDR3 is built from 15 residues. V lost 2 bases to trimming and J lost 4 bases, with 14 bases between them. The CDR3: CASSEVGGRFTEAFF. CDR3 bases: TGCGCCAGCAGTGAGGTCGGGGGGCGATTCACTGAAGCTTTCTTT.

This clonotype came up a few times. This chain connects TRBV20-1 to TRBJ1-5, with TRBD1 matching over 8 bases. The CDR3 is made up of 15 amino acids. The V and J ends lost 3 bases and 1 base, in that order; junction bases with no gene match: 5. Per germline, CDR1 DFQATT and CDR2 SNEGSKA (reference sequence). The CDR3 DNA follows: TGCAGTGCTAGGGGGGGACAGGCCAGCAATCAGCCCCAGCATTTT. The encoded protein is CSARGGQASNQPQHF.

The sample holds a few counts of this clonotype. V and J are TRBV12-3 or TRBV12-4 and TRBJ2-5, with D unclear. The CDR3 extends over 12 amino acids. Trimming left V 4 bases short and J 4 bases short, with 7 bases between. This CDR3 is CASSYGRETQYF. The CDR3 DNA is TGTGCCAGCAGTTATGGTAGAGAGACCCAGTACTTC.